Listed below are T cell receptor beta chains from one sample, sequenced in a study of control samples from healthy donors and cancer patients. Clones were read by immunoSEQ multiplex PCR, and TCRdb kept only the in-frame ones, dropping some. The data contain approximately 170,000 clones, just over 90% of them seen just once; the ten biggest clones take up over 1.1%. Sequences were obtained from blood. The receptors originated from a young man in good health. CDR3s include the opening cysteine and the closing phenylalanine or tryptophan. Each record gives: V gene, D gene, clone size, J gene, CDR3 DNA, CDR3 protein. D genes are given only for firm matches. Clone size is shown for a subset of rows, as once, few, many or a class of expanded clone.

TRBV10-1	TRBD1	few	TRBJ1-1	TGCGCCAGCAGCGCCGGGACAGGGGAGTACACTGAAGCTTTCTTT	CASSAGTGEYTEAFF
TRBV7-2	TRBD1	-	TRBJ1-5	TGTGCCAGCAGCTTAGACAGGGGGCTTCAGCCCCAGCATTTT	CASSLDRGLQPQHF
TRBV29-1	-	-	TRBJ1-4	TGCAGCGTCCCGGGACCCAATGAAAAACTGTTTTTT	CSVPGPNEKLFF
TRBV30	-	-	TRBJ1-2	TGTGCCTGGAACATCGGGCAGGGATCCGGCTACACCTTC	CAWNIGQGSGYTF
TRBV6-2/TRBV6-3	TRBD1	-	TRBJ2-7	TGTGCCAGCAGTCGGACAGGGCGAGAGCAGTACTTC	CASSRTGREQYF
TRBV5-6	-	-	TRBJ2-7	TGTGCCAGCAGCTTTTCTATCAAAGCCTACGAGCAGTACTTC	CASSFSIKAYEQYF
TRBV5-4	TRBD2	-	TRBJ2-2	TGTGCCAGCAGCTTGGGCGGGAGTGACGGGGAGCTGTTTTTT	CASSLGGSDGELFF
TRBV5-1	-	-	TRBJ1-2	TGCGCCAGCAGCTTGGCTCAGGAAGATGGCTACACCTTC	CASSLAQEDGYTF
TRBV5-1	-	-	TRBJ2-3	TGCGCCAGCAGGGAGGAAGCAGATACGCAGTATTTT	CASREEADTQYF
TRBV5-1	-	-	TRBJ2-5	TGCGCCAGCAGGCTAGAAGGGACCCAGTACTTC	CASRLEGTQYF
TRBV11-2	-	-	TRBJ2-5	TGTGCCAGCAGCTCCGGGACGGCACTGGGGACCCAGTACTTC	CASSSGTALGTQYF
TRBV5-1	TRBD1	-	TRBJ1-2	TGCGCCAGCAGCTTTGAGACAGGGGTTGGCTACACCTTC	CASSFETGVGYTF
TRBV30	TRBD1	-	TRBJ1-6	TGTGCCTGGAGTGACGGACAGGGTTATTCACCCCTCCACTTT	CAWSDGQGYSPLHF
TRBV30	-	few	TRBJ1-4	TGTGCCTGGGCGCCCGGAAGGGAAAAACTGTTTTTT	CAWAPGREKLFF
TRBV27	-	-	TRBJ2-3	TGTGCCAGCAGTTTGAGGGGGGGCCTTGTTTCAGATACGCAGTATTTT	CASSLRGGLVSDTQYF
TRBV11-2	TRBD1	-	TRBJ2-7	TGTGCCAGCAGCTCGCCGGGACAGGGGGCGGAAGAGCAGTACTTC	CASSSPGQGAEEQYF
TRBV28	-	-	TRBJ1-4	TGTGCCACCCAATGGGGTGCAACTAATGAAAAACTGTTTTTT	CATQWGATNEKLFF
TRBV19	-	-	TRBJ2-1	TGTGCCAGTAGACCGGGACCCTACAATGAGCAGTTCTTC	CASRPGPYNEQFF
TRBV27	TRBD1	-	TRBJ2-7	TGTGCCAGCAGTGTTGACAGGGGTCCCTACTTC	CASSVDRGPYF
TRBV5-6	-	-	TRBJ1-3	TGTGCCAGCAGCACGAGAATGTATGGAAACACCATATATTTT	CASSTRMYGNTIYF
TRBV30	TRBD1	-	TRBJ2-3	TGTGCCAGGGACAGGAGGGGCACAGATACGCAGTATTTT	CARDRRGTDTQYF
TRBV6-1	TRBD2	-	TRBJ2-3	TGTGCCAGCAGTGACCTCTTTCGCAATCGGGGGGGCATAGATACGCAGTATTTT	CASSDLFRNRGGIDTQYF
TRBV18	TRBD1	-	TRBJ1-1	TGTGCCAGCTCAAAGACCGGGACAGGGGAGACTGAAGCTTTCTTT	CASSKTGTGETEAFF
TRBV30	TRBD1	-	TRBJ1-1	TGTGCCTGGAGTGTAGGGGGCGGTGAAGCTTTCTTT	CAWSVGGGEAFF
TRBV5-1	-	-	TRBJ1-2	TGCGCCAGCAGCCCCAATACAGCGTCTAACTATGGCTACACCTTC	CASSPNTASNYGYTF
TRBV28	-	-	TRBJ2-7	TGTGCCACCTACAGGGCCTACCCCTACGAGCAGTACTTC	CATYRAYPYEQYF
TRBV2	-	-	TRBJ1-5	TGTGCCAGCAGTGACTTTGGGCGTAGCAATCAGCCCCAGCATTTT	CASSDFGRSNQPQHF
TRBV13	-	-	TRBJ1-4	TGTGCCAGCAGCGTCGACAGAGTAGCAACTAATGAAAAACTGTTTTTT	CASSVDRVATNEKLFF
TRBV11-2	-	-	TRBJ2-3	TGTGCCAGCAGCCCGGGGACCCACACTTCTAGCACAGATACGCAGTATTTT	CASSPGTHTSSTDTQYF
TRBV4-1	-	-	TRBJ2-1	TGCGCCAGCAGCCAAGGTTCTTCAGGGTCGGGTGAGCAGTTCTTC	CASSQGSSGSGEQFF
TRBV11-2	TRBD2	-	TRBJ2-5	TGTGCCAGCAGCTTTCTAGCGGAAGAGACCCAGTACTTC	CASSFLAEETQYF
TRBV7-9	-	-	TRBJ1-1	TGTGCCAGCAGCTCAGCCACTACAGGGTACACTGAAGCTTTCTTT	CASSSATTGYTEAFF
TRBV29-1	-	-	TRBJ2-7	TGCAGCGTTGTCGAACAGGGAAGGGGGTACGAGCAGTACTTC	CSVVEQGRGYEQYF
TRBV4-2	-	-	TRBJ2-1	TGTGCCAGCAGCCCGCGCCCCCGGGAAACCTACAATGAGCAGTTCTTC	CASSPRPRETYNEQFF
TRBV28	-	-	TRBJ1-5	TGTGCCAGCAGTTTGACCCCCAGCAATCAGCCCCAGCATTTT	CASSLTPSNQPQHF
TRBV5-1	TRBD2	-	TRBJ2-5	TGCGCCAGCAGCGGACGGACTAGCGGGGGGGAGACCCAGTACTTC	CASSGRTSGGETQYF
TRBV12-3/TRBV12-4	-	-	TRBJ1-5	TGTGCCAGCAGAACGCTGAAAGACGGGCCCCAGCATTTT	CASRTLKDGPQHF
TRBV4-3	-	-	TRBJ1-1	TGCGCCAGCAGCCAAGATAGGGGAAACACTGAAGCTTTCTTT	CASSQDRGNTEAFF
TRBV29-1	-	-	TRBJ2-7	TGCAGCGTTGGGGGGGCGGCAGGGGGCTCCTACGAGCAGTACTTC	CSVGGAAGGSYEQYF
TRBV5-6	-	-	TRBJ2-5	TGTGCCAGCAGCTTGGCTGGGGGGCTAGAGACCCAGTACTTC	CASSLAGGLETQYF
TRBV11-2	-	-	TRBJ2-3	TGTGCCAGCAGCTCCGGTTATACGCAGTATTTT	CASSSGYTQYF
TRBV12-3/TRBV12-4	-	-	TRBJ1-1	TGTGCCAGCAGTTTAGGGGCCACTGAAGCTTTCTTT	CASSLGATEAFF
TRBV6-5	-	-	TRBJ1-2	TGTGCCAGCAGTATAGAAGGGCCAAGGAGTGGCTACACCTTC	CASSIEGPRSGYTF
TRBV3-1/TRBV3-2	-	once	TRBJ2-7	TGTGCCAGCAGGCTCGACAGGATCTACTACGAGCAGTACTTC	CASRLDRIYYEQYF
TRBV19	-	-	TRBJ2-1	TGTGCCAGTACGGGGACTGACTATTACAATGAGCAGTTCTTC	CASTGTDYYNEQFF
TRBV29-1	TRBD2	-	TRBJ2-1	TGCAGCCTCTTGGGACTAGCGGGCAATATCCCCACCTACAATGAGCAGTTCTTC	CSLLGLAGNIPTYNEQFF
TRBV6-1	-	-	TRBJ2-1	TGTGCCAGCAGTGAAGCGCCACTATTGGGTGAGCAGTTCTTC	CASSEAPLLGEQFF